This TCR beta chain emerged from a study of post-analysis software for immune sequencing data. General study points: The five TRBV segments detected at higher frequency in patients than in controls included TRBV5-6, TRBV5-1 and TRBV20-1. Multiple sclerosis patients had significantly lower normalized Chao1 diversity than controls.

Each TCR beta cDNA library carried unique molecular identifiers. Hundreds of thousands of cDNA molecules came from about 1 to 10 million T cells. MiXCR, applied by TCRdb to the PCR reads, yields one record per CDR3 protein. The sample yields fewer than 550,000 distinct CDR3 sequences, 34% seen once. CDR1 and CDR2 (germline): KGHSH, LQKENI. The CDR3 length is 16 residues. V lost 1 base and J lost 3, with 15 bases in between. This clonotype was counted a few times. Its target is not known. This rearrangement joins TRBV18 to TRBJ2-5, with D possibly matching TRBD1 (6 bases). Sequenced: blood. The sequence was obtained from a girl aged 2-17 years with multiple sclerosis. CDR3 amino acids: CASSPQSQGLEETQYF. Here the CDR3 DNA reads TGTGCCAGCTCACCACAGTCCCAGGGGCTAGAAGAGACCCAGTACTTC.